This is a list of T cell receptor beta chains from one sample in a study of T-cell reconstitution after alpha-beta-depleted transplantation in children. TCRdb used MiXCR to reprocess the PCR reads, holding one entry per CDR3 protein. The data show about 580,000 distinct CDR3 sequences, 23% seen once. The material sequenced was PBMCs, mostly from graft donor cells, taken 360 days after TCRalphabeta/CD19-depleted stem cell transplant. The receptors come from a boy under two years old who had a stem cell transplant for acute myeloid leukemia, so the T cells may come from the graft donor. Both conserved end residues are part of each CDR3. The order of the fields is V gene, D gene, clone size, J gene, CDR3 DNA, CDR3 protein. A D gene is named only where the DNA matches it firmly. A clone size is listed for some rows: how often the clone was seen (once, few, many), or a class if it is expanded.

v_call: TRBV6-5; d_call: NA; clone_size: NA; j_call: TRBJ2-3; cdr3_nt: TGTGCCAGCAGTTATCTGGGACCCATGCATCCGGATACGCAGTATTTT; cdr3_aa: CASSYLGPMHPDTQYF
v_call: TRBV29-1; d_call: NA; clone_size: many; j_call: TRBJ2-2; cdr3_nt: TGCAGCGTTGAAGGGGGATCCGGGGAGCTGTTTTTT; cdr3_aa: CSVEGGSGELFF
v_call: TRBV12-3/TRBV12-4; d_call: TRBD2; clone_size: many; j_call: TRBJ2-5; cdr3_nt: TGTGCCAGCAGTTTACAGCGGGGCCAAGAGACCCAGTACTTC; cdr3_aa: CASSLQRGQETQYF
v_call: TRBV20-1; d_call: NA; clone_size: NA; j_call: TRBJ2-3; cdr3_nt: TGCAGTGCTAGAGATGGGTCTAGGGGGAGCACAGATACGCAGTATTTT; cdr3_aa: CSARDGSRGSTDTQYF
v_call: TRBV2; d_call: NA; clone_size: few; j_call: TRBJ2-5; cdr3_nt: TGTGCCAGCATTGACCTGAAGGAGACCCAGTACTTC; cdr3_aa: CASIDLKETQYF
v_call: TRBV5-4; d_call: NA; clone_size: NA; j_call: TRBJ2-5; cdr3_nt: TGTGCCAGCAGCTTGGGATTTGACGGTCAAGAGACCCAGTACTTC; cdr3_aa: CASSLGFDGQETQYF
v_call: TRBV15; d_call: NA; clone_size: NA; j_call: TRBJ1-1; cdr3_nt: TGTGCCACCAGCAGAGAATGCGACAGCTTT; cdr3_aa: CATSRECDSF
v_call: TRBV6-4; d_call: TRBD1; clone_size: NA; j_call: TRBJ1-1; cdr3_nt: TGTGCCAGCAGTGCAGGACAGGGTTTCACTGAAGCTTTCTTT; cdr3_aa: CASSAGQGFTEAFF
v_call: TRBV20-1; d_call: NA; clone_size: many; j_call: TRBJ1-1; cdr3_nt: TGCAGTGCTAGGAGACAGCAGAACACTGAAGCTTTCTTT; cdr3_aa: CSARRQQNTEAFF
v_call: TRBV4-1; d_call: TRBD1; clone_size: NA; j_call: TRBJ1-1; cdr3_nt: TGCGCCAGCAGCCAAGAAGGACAGGGTTTGGGCACTGAAGCTTTCTTT; cdr3_aa: CASSQEGQGLGTEAFF
v_call: TRBV15; d_call: NA; clone_size: NA; j_call: TRBJ2-7; cdr3_nt: TGTGCCACCAGCGACGGTCCAGGGAGCTCCTACGAGCAGTACTTC; cdr3_aa: CATSDGPGSSYEQYF
v_call: TRBV20-1; d_call: NA; clone_size: NA; j_call: TRBJ1-1; cdr3_nt: TGCAGTGCTAGAGATGGTAAGCTAATCACTGAAGCTTTCTTT; cdr3_aa: CSARDGKLITEAFF
v_call: TRBV24-1; d_call: NA; clone_size: NA; j_call: TRBJ2-3; cdr3_nt: TGTGCCACCGGGGGGACAACAGATACGCAGTATTTT; cdr3_aa: CATGGTTDTQYF
v_call: TRBV29-1; d_call: NA; clone_size: many; j_call: TRBJ1-3; cdr3_nt: TGCAGCGTGGGGGGTTTGGAAAACACCATATATTTT; cdr3_aa: CSVGGLENTIYF
v_call: TRBV7-9; d_call: NA; clone_size: few; j_call: TRBJ1-3; cdr3_nt: TGTGCCAGCAGCGACGGACACCACTCTGGAAACACCATATATTTT; cdr3_aa: CASSDGHHSGNTIYF
v_call: TRBV12-3/TRBV12-4; d_call: TRBD2; clone_size: many; j_call: TRBJ2-1; cdr3_nt: TGTGCCAGCAGTCCGACTAGCGGGGCCTACAATGAGCAGTTCTTC; cdr3_aa: CASSPTSGAYNEQFF
v_call: TRBV28; d_call: NA; clone_size: many; j_call: TRBJ2-3; cdr3_nt: TGTGCCAGCAGTTTGAGGGGTCGGTTGACAGATACGCAGTATTTT; cdr3_aa: CASSLRGRLTDTQYF
v_call: TRBV12-3/TRBV12-4; d_call: NA; clone_size: few; j_call: TRBJ2-5; cdr3_nt: TGTGCCAGCACCCAGGGTCTCCAAGAGACCCAGTACTTC; cdr3_aa: CASTQGLQETQYF
v_call: TRBV12-3/TRBV12-4; d_call: TRBD1; clone_size: few; j_call: TRBJ1-5; cdr3_nt: TGTGCCAGCAATTCTCAAACAGGGGGGTCTCAGCCCCAGCATTTT; cdr3_aa: CASNSQTGGSQPQHF
v_call: TRBV3-1; d_call: NA; clone_size: NA; j_call: TRBJ2-1; cdr3_nt: TGTGCCAGCAGCCAAGATCGACGTGGTGAGCAGTTCTTC; cdr3_aa: CASSQDRRGEQFF
v_call: TRBV7-9; d_call: NA; clone_size: NA; j_call: TRBJ2-2; cdr3_nt: TGTGCCAGCAGCTTAGACCGGGGGGCCCTCGGGGAGCTGTTTTTT; cdr3_aa: CASSLDRGALGELFF
v_call: TRBV25-1; d_call: NA; clone_size: many; j_call: TRBJ1-1; cdr3_nt: TGTGCCAGCATAGGGAACACTGAAGCTTTCTTT; cdr3_aa: CASIGNTEAFF
v_call: TRBV20-1; d_call: NA; clone_size: NA; j_call: TRBJ2-5; cdr3_nt: TGCAGTGCCGCCCCTGACGGTCGGGGTAAAGAGACCCAGTACTTC; cdr3_aa: CSAAPDGRGKETQYF
v_call: TRBV9; d_call: NA; clone_size: NA; j_call: TRBJ2-3; cdr3_nt: TGTGCCAGCAGCCCAAGCAGGGAGGACAGCACAGATACGCAGTATTTT; cdr3_aa: CASSPSREDSTDTQYF
v_call: TRBV9; d_call: TRBD1; clone_size: NA; j_call: TRBJ2-7; cdr3_nt: TGTGCCAGCAGCTACGACCGGGACAGCTCCTACGAGCAGTACTTC; cdr3_aa: CASSYDRDSSYEQYF